One and the same sample provided the 10 T cell receptor beta chains below, sequenced in a study of metastatic and nonmetastatic thyroid tumors. Among the patients, none had received any treatment before thyroid surgery. From the PCR reads, TCRdb re-called clones with MiXCR. Of some 30,000 clones in the sample, 10% to 13% were seen once. Specimen: blood. These receptors were taken from a female donor with papillary thyroid cancer or a benign thyroid nodule (not recorded which). Some clones in this sample may be carry-over from other donors' samples.

There are many counts of this clone. J is TRBJ1-1 and V is TRBV29-1; 8 positions agree with TRBD1. Germline assignment: CDR1 SQVTM and CDR2 ANQGSEA. CDR3 length: 12 amino acids. Trimming at V came to 2 bases and at J to 8 bases, leaving 4 bases not matched to a gene. As DNA, the CDR3 is TGCAGCGTTGAACGGGGACAGGCCGAAGCTTTCTTT. Its translation is CSVERGQAEAFF.

This clone showed up many times. The rearrangement joins TRBV6-2 or TRBV6-3 to TRBJ2-5, with TRBD2 matching 14 bases. This CDR3 has 16 residues. Germline V gene data show CDR1 as MNHEY and CDR2 as SVGEGT. V dropped 6 bases and J dropped 2; count of bases not matched to a gene: 5. The CDR3 nucleotides are TGTGCCAGCAGCCAAGGACTAGCGGGAGGTCAAGAGACCCAGTACTTC. Encoded protein: CASSQGLAGGQETQYF.

This sequence joins TRBV30 and TRBJ1-2; 10 positions match TRBD1. Germline V CDR1 and CDR2: GTSNPN, SVGIG (reference sequence). This CDR3 comprises 14 residues. The V and J ends lost 1 base and 4 bases, in that order; junction bases with no gene match: 3. The CDR3 is CAWSGTGGGYGYTF. The CDR3 bases are TGTGCCTGGAGTGGGACAGGGGGTGGCTATGGCTACACCTTC.

This clone was found many times. The chain has TRBV20-1 and TRBJ2-5, with TRBD1 matching over 8 bases. This CDR3 is 13 amino acids long. After removal of 3 bases from V and 5 bases from J, the junction contained 5 bases not matched to a gene. Per germline, CDR1 DFQATT and CDR2 SNEGSKA (reference sequence). The DNA for the CDR3 is TGCAGTGCTAGGGGACAGGTTTGGGAGACCCAGTACTTC. This codes for CSARGQVWETQYF.

The gene calls are TRBV20-1 and TRBJ1-2; perhaps TRBD1 as D (6 bases). This CDR3 has 13 residues. V was shortened by 4 bases and J by 4 bases, with 13 bases between the two germline ends. Germline CDR1 reads DFQATT; CDR2 reads SNEGSKA (reference sequence). The CDR3 region has the DNA TGCAGTGCTACCTCTGACAGGTCCTATGGCTACACCTTC. Translation: CSATSDRSYGYTF.

This clone has more than one count but fewer than ten. The genes are TRBV3-1 and TRBJ2-7; 11 nucleotides agree with TRBD2. The CDR3 length is 16 residues. In germline, CDR1 is LGHDT, CDR2 YNNKEL (reference sequence). V lost 3 bases, J lost 0 bases, and 4 bases stayed unmatched. CDR3 in amino acids: CASSHRTSGFSYEQYF. The CDR3 DNA follows: TGTGCCAGCAGCCACAGGACTAGCGGGTTCTCCTACGAGCAGTACTTC.

This clone was seen a few times. The junction shows a germline mismatch at one end, possibly a read error. V and J are TRBV6-2 or TRBV6-3 and TRBJ2-1, with 7 bases aligning to TRBD1. There are 16 residues in the CDR3. In germline, CDR1 is MNHEY, CDR2 SVGEGT. The CDR3 coding sequence is TGTGCCAGCAGTTTAGAACAGACAGGGATCTACAATGAGCAGTTATTC. This encodes CASSLEQTGIYNEQLF.

This clone has more than one count but fewer than ten. This chain joins TRBV28 and TRBJ2-7; D perhaps matches TRBD2 (8 bases). Deletions cut 7 bases from V and 4 bases from J, with 20 bases between. There are 15 residues in the CDR3. Germline lookup yields CDR1 MDHEN and CDR2 SYDVKM. This chain's CDR3 is CASIPGRDSDYEQYF. CDR3 in DNA: TGTGCCAGCATTCCCGGGAGGGACAGTGATTACGAGCAGTACTTC. Full variable domain (rest looked up from reference TRBV28 and TRBJ2-7): DVKVTQSSRYLVKRTGEKVFLECVQDMDHENMFWYRQDPGLGLRLIYFSYDVKMKEKGDIPEGYSVSREKKERFSLILESASTNQTSMYLCASIPGRDSDYEQYFGPGTRLTVT.

This clone was seen at least ten times. The rearrangement joins TRBV11-2 to TRBJ2-3, with 15 bases lining up with TRBD2. The CDR3 length is 16 residues. The junction had 5 bases not matched to a gene; V was cut back by 5 bases and J by 5 bases. Germline V lookup: CDR1 SGHAT, CDR2 FQNNGV. In DNA, the CDR3 is TGTGCCAGCAGCGGTACGGGACTAGCGGGAGGAGATACGCAGTATTTT. It translates to CASSGTGLAGGDTQYF.

In this sample, this clone is medium-sized. V and J are TRBV12-3 or TRBV12-4 and TRBJ2-7; the D gene is possibly TRBD2 (6 bases). The CDR3 is made up of 14 amino acids. The V gene lost 7 bases and the J gene lost 1 base, with 14 bases spanning the gap. The CDR3 spells CASMRVAESYEQYF. In nucleotides, the CDR3 is TGTGCCAGCATGCGAGTAGCGGAGTCCTACGAGCAGTACTTC.